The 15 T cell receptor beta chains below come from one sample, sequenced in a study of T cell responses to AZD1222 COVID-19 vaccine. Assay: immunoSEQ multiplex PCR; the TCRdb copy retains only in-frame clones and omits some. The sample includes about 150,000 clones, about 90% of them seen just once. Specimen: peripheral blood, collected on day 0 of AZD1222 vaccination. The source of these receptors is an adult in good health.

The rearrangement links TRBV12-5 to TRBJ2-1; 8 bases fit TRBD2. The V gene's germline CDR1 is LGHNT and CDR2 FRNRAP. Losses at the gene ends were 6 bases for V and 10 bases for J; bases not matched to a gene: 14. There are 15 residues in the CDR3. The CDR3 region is CASGLTSATSQEQFF. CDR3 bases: TGTGCTAGTGGCCTGACTAGCGCGACCTCCCAGGAGCAGTTCTTC.

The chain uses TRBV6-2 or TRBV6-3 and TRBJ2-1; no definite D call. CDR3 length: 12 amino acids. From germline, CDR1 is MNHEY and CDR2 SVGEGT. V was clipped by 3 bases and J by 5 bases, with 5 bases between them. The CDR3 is CASSYSHNEQFF. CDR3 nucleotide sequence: TGTGCCAGCAGTTATTCGCACAATGAGCAGTTCTTC.

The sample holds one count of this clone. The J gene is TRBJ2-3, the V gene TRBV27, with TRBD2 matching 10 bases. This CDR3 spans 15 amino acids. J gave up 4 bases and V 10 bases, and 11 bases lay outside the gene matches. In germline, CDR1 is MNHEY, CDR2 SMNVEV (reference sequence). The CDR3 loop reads CATRPSGRAPDTQYF. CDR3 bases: TGTGCCACCCGGCCCAGCGGGAGGGCCCCAGATACGCAGTATTTT.

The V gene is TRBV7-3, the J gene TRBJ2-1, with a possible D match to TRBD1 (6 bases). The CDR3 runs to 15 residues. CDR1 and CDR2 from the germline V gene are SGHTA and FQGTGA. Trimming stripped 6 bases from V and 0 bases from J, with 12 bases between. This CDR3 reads CASSPTGNSYNEQFF. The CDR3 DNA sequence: TGTGCCAGCAGTCCCACAGGGAACTCCTACAATGAGCAGTTCTTC.

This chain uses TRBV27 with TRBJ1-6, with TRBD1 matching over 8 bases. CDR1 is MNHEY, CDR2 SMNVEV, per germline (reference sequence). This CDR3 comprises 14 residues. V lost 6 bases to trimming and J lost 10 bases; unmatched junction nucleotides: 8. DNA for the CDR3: TGTGCCAGCAGCTCAGGACAGGGCAGCTCACCCCTCCACTTT. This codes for CASSSGQGSSPLHF.

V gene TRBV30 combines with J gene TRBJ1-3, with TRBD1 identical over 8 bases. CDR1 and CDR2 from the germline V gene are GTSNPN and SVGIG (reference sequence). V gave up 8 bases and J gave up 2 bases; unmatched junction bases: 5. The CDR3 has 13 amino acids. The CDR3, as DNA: TGTGCCGGTCAGGGGGCGGCTGGAAACACCATATATTTT. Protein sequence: CAGQGAAGNTIYF. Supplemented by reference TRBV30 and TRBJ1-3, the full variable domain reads SQTIHQWPATLVQPVGSPLSLECTVEGTSNPNLYWYRQAAGRGLQLLFYSVGIGQISSEVPQNLSASRPQDRQFILSSKKLLLSDSGFYLCAGQGAAGNTIYFGEGSWLTVV.

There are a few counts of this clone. CDR3 amino acids: CASSQVLSTWGLKGNTIYF. Here the CDR3 DNA reads TGTGCCAGCAGCCAAGTTCTCTCCACATGGGGGCTTAAAGGAAACACCATATATTTT. The chain is built from TRBV4-2 and TRBJ1-3; perhaps TRBD1 as D (6 bases). The ends were cut back, 1 base at V and 4 bases at J, with 23 bases in the middle. The CDR3 has 19 residues. Looked up from germline, CDR1 is LGHNA and CDR2 is YNFKEQ.

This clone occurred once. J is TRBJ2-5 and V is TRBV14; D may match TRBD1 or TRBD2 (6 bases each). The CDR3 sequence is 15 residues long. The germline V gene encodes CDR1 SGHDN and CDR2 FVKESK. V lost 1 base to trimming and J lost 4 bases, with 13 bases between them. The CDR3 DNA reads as TGTGCCAGCAGCCAAGCTTTGGGGGGCGGAGAGACCCAGTACTTC. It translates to CASSQALGGGETQYF.

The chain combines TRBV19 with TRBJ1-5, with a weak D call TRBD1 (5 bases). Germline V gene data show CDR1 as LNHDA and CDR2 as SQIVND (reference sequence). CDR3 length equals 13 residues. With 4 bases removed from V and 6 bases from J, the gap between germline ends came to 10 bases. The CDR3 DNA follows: TGTGCCAGTAGTAATACGGGGGGTCAGCCCCAGCATTTT. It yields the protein CASSNTGGQPQHF.

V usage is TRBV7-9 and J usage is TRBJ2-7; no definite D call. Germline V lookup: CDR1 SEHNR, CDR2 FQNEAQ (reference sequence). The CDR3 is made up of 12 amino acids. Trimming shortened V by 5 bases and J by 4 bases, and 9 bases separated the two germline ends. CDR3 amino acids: CASSPRGYEQYF. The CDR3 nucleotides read TGTGCCAGCAGCCCACGAGGATACGAGCAGTACTTC. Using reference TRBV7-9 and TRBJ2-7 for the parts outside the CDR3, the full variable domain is DTGVSQNPRHKITKRGQNVTFRCDPISEHNRLYWYRQTLGQGPEFLTYFQNEAQLEKSRLLSDRFSAERPKGSFSTLEIQRTEQGDSAMYLCASSPRGYEQYFGPGTRLTVT.

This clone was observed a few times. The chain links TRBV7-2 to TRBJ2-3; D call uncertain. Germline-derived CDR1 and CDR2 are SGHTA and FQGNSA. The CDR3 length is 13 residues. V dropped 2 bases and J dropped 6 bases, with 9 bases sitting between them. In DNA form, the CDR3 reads TGTGCCAGCAGCTTAAACCCCTCGGATACGCAGTATTTT. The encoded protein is CASSLNPSDTQYF.

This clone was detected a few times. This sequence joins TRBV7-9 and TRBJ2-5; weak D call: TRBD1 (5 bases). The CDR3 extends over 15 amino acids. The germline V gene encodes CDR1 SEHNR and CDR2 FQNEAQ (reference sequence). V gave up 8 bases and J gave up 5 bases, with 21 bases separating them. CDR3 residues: CASPRQGHGAETQYF. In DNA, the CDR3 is TGTGCCAGCCCCCGGCAGGGTCATGGGGCCGAGACCCAGTACTTC.

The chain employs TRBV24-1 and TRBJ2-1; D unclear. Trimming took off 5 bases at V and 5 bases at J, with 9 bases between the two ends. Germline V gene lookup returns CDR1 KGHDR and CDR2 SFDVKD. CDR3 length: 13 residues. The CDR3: CATSGAGDNEQFF. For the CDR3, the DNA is TGTGCCACCAGTGGGGCAGGCGACAATGAGCAGTTCTTC.

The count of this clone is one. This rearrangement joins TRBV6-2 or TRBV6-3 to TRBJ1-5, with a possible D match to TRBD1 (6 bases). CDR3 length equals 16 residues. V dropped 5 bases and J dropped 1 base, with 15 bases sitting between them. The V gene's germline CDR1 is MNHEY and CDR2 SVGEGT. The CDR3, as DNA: TGTGCCAGCAGTACTCAGGGGATAGGGAGCAATCAGCCCCAGCATTTT. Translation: CASSTQGIGSNQPQHF.

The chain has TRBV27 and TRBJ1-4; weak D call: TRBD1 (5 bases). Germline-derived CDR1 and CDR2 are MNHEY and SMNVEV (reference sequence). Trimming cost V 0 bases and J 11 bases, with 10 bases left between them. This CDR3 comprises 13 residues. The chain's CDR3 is CASSLSHGGKLFF. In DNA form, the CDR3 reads TGTGCCAGCAGTTTATCGCACGGGGGGAAACTGTTTTTT.